This section outlines one TCR beta chain sequence together with its context. The data were taken from a study of blood T cell repertoires in COVID-19. Study-level background: Collection of acute and convalescent COVID-19 samples took place in the United States, Italy and Spain. PBMCs, B-cell-depleted T cells, or T cells were the source of the cDNA or gDNA that made up the material.

Some clones are missing from TCRdb's copy, which holds only in-frame ones; the method was immunoSEQ multiplex PCR. The table has some 150,000 clones, 80% to 90% seen once; the top ten hold more than 1.5%. The CDR3 length is 11 residues. Looked up from germline, CDR1 is SEHNR and CDR2 is FQNEAQ (reference sequence). The V end was cut by 5 bases, the J end by 6 bases, with 6 bases between. The J gene is TRBJ2-3, the V gene TRBV7-9; a weak D match, TRBD2 (6 bases). This TCR was recovered from a woman aged 45-60 years with acute or convalescent COVID-19. The sample comprised peripheral blood. The DNA for the CDR3 is TGTGCCAGCAGCGGGGGGGATACGCAGTATTTT. This gives the protein CASSGGDTQYF.